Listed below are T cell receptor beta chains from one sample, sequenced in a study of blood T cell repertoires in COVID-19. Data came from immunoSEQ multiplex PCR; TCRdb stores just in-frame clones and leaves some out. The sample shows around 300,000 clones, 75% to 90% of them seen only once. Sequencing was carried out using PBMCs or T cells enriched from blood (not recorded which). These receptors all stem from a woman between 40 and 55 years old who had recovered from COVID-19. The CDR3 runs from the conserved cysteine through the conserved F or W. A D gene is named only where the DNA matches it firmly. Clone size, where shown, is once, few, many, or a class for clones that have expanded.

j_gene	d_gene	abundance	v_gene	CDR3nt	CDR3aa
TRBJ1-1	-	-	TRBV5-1	TGCGCCAGCAGCTTGGCCCGAGGTTCCCTGGGGGGGACTGAAGCTTTCTTT	CASSLARGSLGGTEAFF
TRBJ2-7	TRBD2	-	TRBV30	TGTGCCTGGAGTGTACGGGCTAGCGGGGCCCGTTACGAGCAGTACTTC	CAWSVRASGARYEQYF
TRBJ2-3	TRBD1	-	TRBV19	TGTGCCAGTACCAACAGGGGGACTAGCACAGATACGCAGTATTTT	CASTNRGTSTDTQYF
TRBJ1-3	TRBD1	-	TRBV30	TGTGCCTGGAGCTCGGACAGGGGCTCTGGAAACACCATATATTTT	CAWSSDRGSGNTIYF
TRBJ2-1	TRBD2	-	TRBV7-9	TGTGCCAGCAGCTTAGGACTAGCGGGAGTAGTTGAGCAGTTCTTC	CASSLGLAGVVEQFF
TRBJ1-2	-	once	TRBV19	TGTGCCAGTAGTATAAAGGTCCAGGGATACCATGGCTACACCTTC	CASSIKVQGYHGYTF
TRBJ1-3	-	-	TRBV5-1	TGCGCCAGCAGCTTGGAGCCCCCTTCTGGAAACACCATATATTTT	CASSLEPPSGNTIYF
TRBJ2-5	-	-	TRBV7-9	TGTGCCAGCAGCTCCCGGACAGTCGGGGCGGTAGAGACCCAGTACTTC	CASSSRTVGAVETQYF
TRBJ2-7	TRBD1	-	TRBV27	TGTGCCAGCAGTCCGGGACAGGGGTCCGTTGAGAGGTCCTACGAGCAGTACTTC	CASSPGQGSVERSYEQYF
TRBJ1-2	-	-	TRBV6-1	TGTGCCAGCAGTGAACCTCCGGGGGGCTACACCTTC	CASSEPPGGYTF
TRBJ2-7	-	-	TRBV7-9	TGTGCCAGCAGTTTTAACAGGCCAGGAACCTACGAGCAGTACTTC	CASSFNRPGTYEQYF
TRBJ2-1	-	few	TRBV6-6	TGTGCCAGCAGCCCGAGGGGTGGGGGGTCCCTAGCGCGTAATTACAATGAGCAGTTCTTC	CASSPRGGGSLARNYNEQFF
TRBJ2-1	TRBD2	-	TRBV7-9	TGTGCCAGCAGCTTAGAAACTAGCGGGAGGTACAATGAGCAGTTCTTC	CASSLETSGRYNEQFF
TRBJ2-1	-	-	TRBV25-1	TGTGCCAGCAGTGAATACCCCTCGGTCAATGAGCAGTTCTTC	CASSEYPSVNEQFF
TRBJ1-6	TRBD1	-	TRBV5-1	TGCGCCAGCAGCTTTGACAGGGTTGTCGATTCACCCCTCCACTTT	CASSFDRVVDSPLHF
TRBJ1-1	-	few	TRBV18	TGTGCCAGCTCACAGGGGCAGAGGAACACTGAAGCTTTCTTT	CASSQGQRNTEAFF
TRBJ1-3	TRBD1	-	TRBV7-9	TGTGCCAGCAGCGTACTACGGGACAGGGGGGACACCATATATTTT	CASSVLRDRGDTIYF
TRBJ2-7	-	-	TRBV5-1	TGCGCCAGCAGGGCGGCATCAGTCTCCTACGAGCAGTACTTC	CASRAASVSYEQYF
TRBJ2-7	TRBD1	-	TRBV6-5	TGTGCCAGCAGCCCGACAGGGGTCTTCGTATACGAGCAGTACTTC	CASSPTGVFVYEQYF
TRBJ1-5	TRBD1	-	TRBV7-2	TGTGCCAGCAGCTTAATACAGACAGGGGCCAATCAGCCCCAGCATTTT	CASSLIQTGANQPQHF
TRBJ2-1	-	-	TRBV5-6	TGTGCCAGCAGCGTCCATGGAGGCCTCAGCTCCTACAATGAGCAGTTCTTC	CASSVHGGLSSYNEQFF
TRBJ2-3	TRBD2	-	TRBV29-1	TGCAGCGTGGACCGAGCGGGAGGGTCCACAGATACGCAGTATTTT	CSVDRAGGSTDTQYF
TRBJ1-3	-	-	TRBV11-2	TGTGCCAGCAGCTTAGTGGCGGCGAACTCTGGAAACACCATATATTTT	CASSLVAANSGNTIYF
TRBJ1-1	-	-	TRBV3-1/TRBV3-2	TGTGCCAGCAGCCAAGGTATACAGGTGAACACTGAAGCTTTCTTT	CASSQGIQVNTEAFF
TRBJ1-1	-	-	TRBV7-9	TGTGCCAGCAGCTTAGCGCTTTCGAGCAGGGGCACTGAAGCTTTCTTT	CASSLALSSRGTEAFF
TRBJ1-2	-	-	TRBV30	TGTGCCTGGAGTTCGGCAGGGATTGGGTATGGCTACACCTTC	CAWSSAGIGYGYTF
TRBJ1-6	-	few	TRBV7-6	TGTGCCAGCAGCTTAGCACAGGGTGTCAATTCACCCCTCCACTTT	CASSLAQGVNSPLHF
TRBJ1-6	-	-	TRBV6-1	TGTGCCAGCAGTGAAGCGCTTCAGGGACATTTATATAATTCACCCCTCCACTTT	CASSEALQGHLYNSPLHF
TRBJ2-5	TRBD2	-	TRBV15	TGTGCCACCAGCCTTAGCGGGGGGGAGACCCAGTACTTC	CATSLSGGETQYF
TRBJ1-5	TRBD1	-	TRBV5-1	TGCGCCAGCAGCCTGGCGGGGACAGGGGCGGGTCAGCCCCAGCATTTT	CASSLAGTGAGQPQHF
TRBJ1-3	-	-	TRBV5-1	TGCGCCAGCAGCTCTGGACAGCCCTCTGGAAACACCATATATTTT	CASSSGQPSGNTIYF
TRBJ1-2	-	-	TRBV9	TGTGCCAGCAGCCCGGGGGGGGGATATGGCTACACCTTC	CASSPGGGYGYTF
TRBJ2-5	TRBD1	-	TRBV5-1	TGCGCCAGCAGCTTGATGCTGGGACAGGGGGCCGGAGAGACCCAGTACTTC	CASSLMLGQGAGETQYF
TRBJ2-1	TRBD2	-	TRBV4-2	TGTGCCAGCAGCCAAGAGGAGACTAGCGGGGCCTACAATGAGCAGTTCTTC	CASSQEETSGAYNEQFF
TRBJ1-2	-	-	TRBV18	TGTGCCAGCTCACCGCGACAGGACTTGGGAGGCTACACCTTC	CASSPRQDLGGYTF
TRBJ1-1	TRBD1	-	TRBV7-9	TGTGCCAGCAGCTTCAGGGGGTCCAACACTGAAGCTTTCTTT	CASSFRGSNTEAFF
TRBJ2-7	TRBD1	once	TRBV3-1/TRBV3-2	TGTGCCAGCAGCCTAGGGGACAGGGGTCAAATCGACGAGCAGTACTTC	CASSLGDRGQIDEQYF
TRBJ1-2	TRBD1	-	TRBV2	TGTGCCAGCAGTACAGGGGGAAACTATGGCTACACCTTC	CASSTGGNYGYTF
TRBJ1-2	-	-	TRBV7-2	TGTGCCAGCAGCCCCGGACACCCCTTTTCCCTTCAAGCTAACTATGGCTACACCTTC	CASSPGHPFSLQANYGYTF
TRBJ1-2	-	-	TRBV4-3	TGCGCCAGCAGCCAAGCCCCCGGGGGGCGCAGCTATGGCTACACCTTC	CASSQAPGGRSYGYTF
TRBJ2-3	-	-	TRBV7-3	TGTGCCAGCAGCCAGCTAGCTAGCGGCACAGATACGCAGTATTTT	CASSQLASGTDTQYF
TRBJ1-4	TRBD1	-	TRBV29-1	TGCAGCGGCACACAGGGGGAAAAACTGTTTTTT	CSGTQGEKLFF
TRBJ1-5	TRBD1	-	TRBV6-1	TGTGCCAGCAGTGAAGCGCGGGACAGTTATAGCAATCAGCCCCAGCATTTT	CASSEARDSYSNQPQHF
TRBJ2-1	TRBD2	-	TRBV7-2	TGTGCCAGCAGCTTAGTAGCTAGCGGGACCTACAATGAGCAGTTCTTC	CASSLVASGTYNEQFF
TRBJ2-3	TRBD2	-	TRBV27	TGTGCCAGCAGGACCCTAGCGGGGCACACAGATACGCAGTATTTT	CASRTLAGHTDTQYF
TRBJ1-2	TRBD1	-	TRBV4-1	TGCGCCAGCAGCCAAGCCCCCGGGACAGGTTCCGGCTACACCTTC	CASSQAPGTGSGYTF
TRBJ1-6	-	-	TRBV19	TGTGCCAGTAGTCCGACCGACCAACAGGGCTTGCGTTCACCCCTCCACTTT	CASSPTDQQGLRSPLHF
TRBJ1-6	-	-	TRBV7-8	TGTGCCAGCAGCTTAGACGAGATTTCACCCCTCCACTTT	CASSLDEISPLHF
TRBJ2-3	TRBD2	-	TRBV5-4	TGTGCCAGCAGCTTTAGCGGGAGGGCCACAGATACGCAGTATTTT	CASSFSGRATDTQYF
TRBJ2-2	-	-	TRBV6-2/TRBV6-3	TGTGCCAGCAGTTACTCTGCGGTCGCGAACACCGGGGAGCTGTTTTTT	CASSYSAVANTGELFF
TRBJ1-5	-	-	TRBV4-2	TGTGCCAGCAGCCGGACATACGATAGCAATCAGCCCCAGCATTTT	CASSRTYDSNQPQHF
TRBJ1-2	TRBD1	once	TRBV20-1	TGCAGTGCTAGTGACGAGGGGGCTCCGGGAGGCTACACCTTC	CSASDEGAPGGYTF
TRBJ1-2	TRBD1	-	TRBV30	TGTGCCTGGAGTGACATTCGGGGACAGGGTTATGGCTACACCTTC	CAWSDIRGQGYGYTF
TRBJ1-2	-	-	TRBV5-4	TGTGCCAGCAGCTCTCCGAGCGGCTATGGCTACACCTTC	CASSSPSGYGYTF
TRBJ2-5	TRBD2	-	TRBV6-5	TGTGCCAGCAGCCAGGGACTAGTAGAAGAGACCCAGTACTTC	CASSQGLVEETQYF
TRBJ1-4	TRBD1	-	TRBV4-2	TGTGCCAGCAGCCAAGGGGGACAGGGGAATGAAAAACTGTTTTTT	CASSQGGQGNEKLFF
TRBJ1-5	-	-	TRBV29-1	TGCAGCGTTGGAGGTAATAGCAATCAGCCCCAGCATTTT	CSVGGNSNQPQHF
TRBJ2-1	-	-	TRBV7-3	TGTGCCAGCAGCTTAAGTCTTTCCAATGAGCAGTTCTTC	CASSLSLSNEQFF
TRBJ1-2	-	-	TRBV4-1	TGCGCCAGCAGCCAAGTCCAGTTTTTCGGCTACACCTTC	CASSQVQFFGYTF